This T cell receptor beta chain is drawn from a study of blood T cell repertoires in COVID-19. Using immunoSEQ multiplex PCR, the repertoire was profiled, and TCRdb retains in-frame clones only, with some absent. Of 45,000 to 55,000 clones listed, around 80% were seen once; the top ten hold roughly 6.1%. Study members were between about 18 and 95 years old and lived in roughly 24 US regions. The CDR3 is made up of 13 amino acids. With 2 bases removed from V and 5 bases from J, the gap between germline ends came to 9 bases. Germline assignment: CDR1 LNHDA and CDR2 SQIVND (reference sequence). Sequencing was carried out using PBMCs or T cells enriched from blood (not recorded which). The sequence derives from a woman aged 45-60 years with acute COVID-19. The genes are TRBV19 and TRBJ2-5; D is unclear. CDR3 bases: TGTGCCAGTAGTATATCCCGGGTGGAGACCCAGTACTTC. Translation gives CASSISRVETQYF.